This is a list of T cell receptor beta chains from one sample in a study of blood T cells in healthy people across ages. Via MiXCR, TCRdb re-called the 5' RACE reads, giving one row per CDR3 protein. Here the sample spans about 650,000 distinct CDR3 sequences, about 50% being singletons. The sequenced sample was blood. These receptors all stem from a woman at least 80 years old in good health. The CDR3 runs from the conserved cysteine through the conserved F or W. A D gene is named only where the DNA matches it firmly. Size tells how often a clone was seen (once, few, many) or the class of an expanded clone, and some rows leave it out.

cdr3_aa: CATVGAGGQETQYF; cdr3_nt: TGTGCCACCGTGGGCGCGGGGGGACAAGAGACCCAGTACTTC; v_call: TRBV28; j_call: TRBJ2-5; clone_size: once; d_call: TRBD2
cdr3_aa: CASSFYRGGDNEQFF; cdr3_nt: TGTGCCAGCAGCTTTTATCGGGGGGGGGACAATGAGCAGTTCTTC; v_call: TRBV7-2; j_call: TRBJ2-1; clone_size: few; d_call: TRBD2
cdr3_aa: CSARARDHYNEQFF; cdr3_nt: TGCAGTGCCAGGGCGCGGGACCACTACAATGAGCAGTTCTTC; v_call: TRBV20-1; j_call: TRBJ2-1; clone_size: .; d_call: .
cdr3_aa: CASSAGTGGYEQYF; cdr3_nt: TGTGCCAGTAGCGCCGGGACAGGGGGCTACGAGCAGTACTTC; v_call: TRBV19; j_call: TRBJ2-7; clone_size: few; d_call: TRBD1
cdr3_aa: CSVAGTGNYGYTF; cdr3_nt: TGCAGCGTTGCGGGGACAGGGAACTATGGCTACACCTTC; v_call: TRBV29-1; j_call: TRBJ1-2; clone_size: many; d_call: TRBD1
cdr3_aa: CSATLGTDTQYF; cdr3_nt: TGCAGCGCTACCCTTGGGACAGATACGCAGTATTTT; v_call: TRBV29-1; j_call: TRBJ2-3; clone_size: many; d_call: .
cdr3_aa: CASSSRGTRAYNEQFF; cdr3_nt: TGTGCCAGCAGTTCCCGGGGGACTCGAGCCTACAATGAGCAGTTCTTC; v_call: TRBV6-2/TRBV6-3; j_call: TRBJ2-1; clone_size: .; d_call: .
cdr3_aa: CASSSTGTSGSSSYEQYF; cdr3_nt: TGTGCCAGCAGCTCAACAGGGACTAGCGGTTCGAGCTCCTACGAGCAGTACTTC; v_call: TRBV25-1; j_call: TRBJ2-7; clone_size: many; d_call: TRBD2
cdr3_aa: CASSQVTGGFYGYTF; cdr3_nt: TGCGCCAGCAGCCAAGTGACAGGGGGCTTTTATGGCTACACCTTC; v_call: TRBV4-3; j_call: TRBJ1-2; clone_size: .; d_call: TRBD1
cdr3_aa: CSVDSAGMYNEQYF; cdr3_nt: TGCAGCGTTGATAGTGCAGGGATGTACAATGAGCAGTACTTC; v_call: TRBV29-1; j_call: TRBJ2-7; clone_size: .; d_call: .
cdr3_aa: CASSQVPGTGGFDYGYTF; cdr3_nt: TGCGCCAGCAGCCAAGTACCCGGGACAGGGGGCTTTGACTATGGCTACACCTTC; v_call: TRBV4-1; j_call: TRBJ1-2; clone_size: many; d_call: TRBD1
cdr3_aa: CATKSGPSSYEQYF; cdr3_nt: TGTGCCACGAAAAGCGGGCCGAGCTCCTACGAGCAGTACTTC; v_call: TRBV6-6; j_call: TRBJ2-7; clone_size: many; d_call: .
cdr3_aa: CASSTGHLIAKNIQYF; cdr3_nt: TGTGCCAGCAGTACTGGACACCTCATAGCCAAAAACATTCAGTACTTC; v_call: TRBV28; j_call: TRBJ2-4; clone_size: few; d_call: .
cdr3_aa: CAWSPSIGGYTF; cdr3_nt: TGTGCCTGGAGCCCTTCCATCGGGGGCTACACCTTC; v_call: TRBV30; j_call: TRBJ1-2; clone_size: many; d_call: .
cdr3_aa: CASSLWGQGTSYEQYF; cdr3_nt: TGTGCCAGCAGTTTATGGGGACAGGGGACCTCCTACGAGCAGTACTTC; v_call: TRBV27; j_call: TRBJ2-7; clone_size: .; d_call: TRBD1
cdr3_aa: CASSHEDIDEKLFF; cdr3_nt: TGTGCCAGCAGCCATGAGGATATTGATGAAAAACTGTTTTTT; v_call: TRBV3-1; j_call: TRBJ1-4; clone_size: few; d_call: .
cdr3_aa: CSAREPTGGNQPQHF; cdr3_nt: TGCAGTGCTAGAGAACCGACAGGGGGGAATCAGCCCCAGCATTTT; v_call: TRBV20-1; j_call: TRBJ1-5; clone_size: many; d_call: TRBD1
cdr3_aa: CASSPSYSGAYEQYF; cdr3_nt: TGTGCCAGCAGCCCCTCCTATAGCGGGGCGTACGAGCAGTACTTC; v_call: TRBV3-1; j_call: TRBJ2-7; clone_size: many; d_call: TRBD2
cdr3_aa: CASSLALGQGRDQYF; cdr3_nt: TGTGCCAGCAGCTTAGCTTTAGGACAGGGGAGGGACCAGTACTTC; v_call: TRBV7-2; j_call: TRBJ2-5; clone_size: many; d_call: TRBD1
cdr3_aa: CASSVDFEGSSYEQYF; cdr3_nt: TGTGCCAGCAGCGTCGACTTCGAGGGGAGCTCCTACGAGCAGTACTTC; v_call: TRBV9; j_call: TRBJ2-7; clone_size: .; d_call: .
cdr3_aa: CASSLKQVLNEQFF; cdr3_nt: TGTGCCAGCAGCCTCAAACAGGTTTTGAATGAGCAGTTCTTC; v_call: TRBV7-9; j_call: TRBJ2-1; clone_size: many; d_call: .
cdr3_aa: CASPKRGGYNEQFF; cdr3_nt: TGCGCCAGTCCCAAGAGGGGAGGCTACAATGAGCAGTTCTTC; v_call: TRBV5-1; j_call: TRBJ2-1; clone_size: .; d_call: .
cdr3_aa: CAWENSRCDRTYEQFF; cdr3_nt: TGTGCCTGGGAAAACTCCCGTTGTGACAGGACCTATGAGCAGTTCTTC; v_call: TRBV30; j_call: TRBJ2-1; clone_size: .; d_call: .
cdr3_aa: CASSQDPLAVEQYF; cdr3_nt: TGCGCCAGCAGCCAAGATCCGCTAGCGGTTGAGCAGTACTTC; v_call: TRBV4-1; j_call: TRBJ2-7; clone_size: many; d_call: TRBD2
cdr3_aa: CASSLRWSSYNEQYF; cdr3_nt: TGTGCCAGCAGCTTAAGGTGGAGCTCCTACAATGAGCAGTACTTC; v_call: TRBV7-3; j_call: TRBJ2-7; clone_size: few; d_call: .
cdr3_aa: CASSAGRSYTF; cdr3_nt: TGTGCCAGCAGCGCAGGCCGGAGCTACACCTTC; v_call: TRBV12-3/TRBV12-4; j_call: TRBJ1-2; clone_size: .; d_call: .
cdr3_aa: CASSPEGTVFGEQFF; cdr3_nt: TGTGCCAGCAGCCCAGAAGGGACAGTCTTTGGTGAGCAGTTCTTC; v_call: TRBV7-2; j_call: TRBJ2-1; clone_size: many; d_call: TRBD1
cdr3_aa: CASSQAAGSQPQHF; cdr3_nt: TGTGCCAGCAGCCAGGCGGCAGGGAGTCAGCCCCAGCATTTT; v_call: TRBV3-1; j_call: TRBJ1-5; clone_size: .; d_call: .
cdr3_aa: CASSDMSTAYEQYF; cdr3_nt: TGTGCCAGCAGTGATATGAGCACAGCCTACGAGCAGTACTTC; v_call: TRBV25-1; j_call: TRBJ2-7; clone_size: .; d_call: .
cdr3_aa: CSASPGTGSDTQYF; cdr3_nt: TGCAGTGCTAGTCCCGGGACAGGGTCTGATACGCAGTATTTT; v_call: TRBV20-1; j_call: TRBJ2-3; clone_size: many; d_call: TRBD1
cdr3_aa: CASSQGRYAGELFF; cdr3_nt: TGTGCCAGCAGCCAAGGTCGGTATGCCGGGGAGCTGTTTTTT; v_call: TRBV3-1; j_call: TRBJ2-2; clone_size: .; d_call: .
cdr3_aa: CASSSPGSGYTF; cdr3_nt: TGTGCCAGCAGCTCACCAGGGTCTGGCTACACCTTC; v_call: TRBV14; j_call: TRBJ1-2; clone_size: .; d_call: .
cdr3_aa: CASSPLAGGYNEQFF; cdr3_nt: TGCGCCAGCAGCCCTCTAGCGGGAGGGTACAATGAGCAGTTCTTC; v_call: TRBV5-1; j_call: TRBJ2-1; clone_size: many; d_call: TRBD2
cdr3_aa: CASSNRARVNAGELFF; cdr3_nt: TGTGCCAGCAGTAACCGGGCCAGAGTAAACGCCGGGGAGCTGTTTTTT; v_call: TRBV6-5; j_call: TRBJ2-2; clone_size: .; d_call: .
cdr3_aa: CASSLDGLLNTEAFF; cdr3_nt: TGTGCCAGCAGCTTAGATGGCCTTCTGAACACTGAAGCTTTCTTT; v_call: TRBV7-9; j_call: TRBJ1-1; clone_size: .; d_call: .
cdr3_aa: CAISEGQADGSYEQYF; cdr3_nt: TGTGCCATCAGTGAGGGACAGGCGGATGGCTCCTACGAGCAGTACTTC; v_call: TRBV10-3; j_call: TRBJ2-7; clone_size: .; d_call: TRBD1
cdr3_aa: CASSRSNASTGELFF; cdr3_nt: TGTGCCAGCAGCCGAAGTAACGCAAGCACCGGGGAGCTGTTTTTT; v_call: TRBV27; j_call: TRBJ2-2; clone_size: .; d_call: .
cdr3_aa: CATSGRSGEQFF; cdr3_nt: TGTGCCACTTCAGGACGTTCTGGTGAGCAGTTCTTC; v_call: TRBV3-1; j_call: TRBJ2-1; clone_size: many; d_call: .
cdr3_aa: CASSQHDSNEQFF; cdr3_nt: TGCGCCAGCAGCCAGCACGACAGCAATGAGCAGTTCTTC; v_call: TRBV4-1; j_call: TRBJ2-1; clone_size: .; d_call: .
cdr3_aa: CASSLGRHRAGTEAFF; cdr3_nt: TGTGCCAGCAGCTTAGGACGACACAGGGCTGGCACTGAAGCTTTCTTT; v_call: TRBV14; j_call: TRBJ1-1; clone_size: .; d_call: .
cdr3_aa: CASSSREGAIRNIQYF; cdr3_nt: TGTGCCAGCTCCTCCAGGGAAGGGGCTATCAGGAACATTCAGTACTTC; v_call: TRBV18; j_call: TRBJ2-4; clone_size: .; d_call: .
cdr3_aa: CASSSDGSYEQYF; cdr3_nt: TGCGCCAGCAGCTCGGACGGATCCTACGAGCAGTACTTC; v_call: TRBV5-1; j_call: TRBJ2-7; clone_size: many; d_call: .
cdr3_aa: CSAWQGPMVATQYF; cdr3_nt: TGCAGTGCTTGGCAAGGCCCCATGGTGGCGACCCAGTACTTC; v_call: TRBV20-1; j_call: TRBJ2-5; clone_size: .; d_call: .
cdr3_aa: CASSQIGNQPQHF; cdr3_nt: TGTGCCAGCAGCCAAATCGGAAATCAGCCCCAGCATTTT; v_call: TRBV3-1; j_call: TRBJ1-5; clone_size: many; d_call: .
cdr3_aa: CASSLASASGSTGELFF; cdr3_nt: TGCGCCAGCAGCTTGGCCTCGGCTAGCGGCTCCACCGGGGAGCTGTTTTTT; v_call: TRBV5-1; j_call: TRBJ2-2; clone_size: .; d_call: TRBD2
cdr3_aa: CASSNHRGRTYEQYF; cdr3_nt: TGTGCCAGTAGTAACCACAGGGGGAGAACCTACGAGCAGTACTTC; v_call: TRBV19; j_call: TRBJ2-7; clone_size: .; d_call: TRBD1
cdr3_aa: CASSSLFKAEGANEKLFF; cdr3_nt: TGTGCCAGCAGCTCATTATTTAAGGCGGAGGGAGCTAATGAAAAACTGTTTTTT; v_call: TRBV4-2; j_call: TRBJ1-4; clone_size: many; d_call: .
cdr3_aa: CSARDRRLSEKLFF; cdr3_nt: TGCAGTGCTAGAGATCGGCGACTTTCTGAAAAACTGTTTTTT; v_call: TRBV20-1; j_call: TRBJ1-4; clone_size: few; d_call: .
cdr3_aa: CASSFGLASYNEQFF; cdr3_nt: TGTGCTAGCAGCTTCGGGCTAGCCTCCTACAATGAGCAGTTCTTC; v_call: TRBV7-7; j_call: TRBJ2-1; clone_size: many; d_call: .